The 23 T cell receptor beta chains in this list originate from one sample, sequenced in a study of shared clonotypes between healthy human individuals. The repertoire was sequenced with immunoSEQ multiplex PCR; TCRdb's copy has only in-frame clones and lacks some. The table records around 700,000 clones, about three quarters of them present only once. Sequencing was carried out using memory CD4+ T cells sorted from blood. The subset was: CD45RA-negative fraction. These TCRs come from a woman in her 30s in good health.

A single count supports this clone. The V and J genes are TRBV28 and TRBJ2-1; 7 positions agree with TRBD2. Per germline, CDR1 MDHEN and CDR2 SYDVKM. Unmatched junction bases numbered 5, after V lost 3 bases and J lost 0 bases. The CDR3 length is 16 residues. This chain's CDR3 is CASSFGGRDSYNEQFF. CDR3 DNA: TGTGCCAGCAGTTTTGGGGGGAGGGACTCCTACAATGAGCAGTTCTTC.

The rearrangement joins TRBV6-6 to TRBJ2-3; D might be TRBD1 or TRBD2, each matching 5 bases. CDR3 size: 15 residues. The ends were cut back, 5 bases at V and 4 bases at J, with 16 bases in the middle. CDR1 is MNHNY, CDR2 SVGAGI, per germline (reference sequence). For the CDR3, the DNA is TGTGCCAGCAGTCCGGGGCGGATCACGGCAGATACGCAGTATTTT. Protein sequence: CASSPGRITADTQYF.

The chain couples TRBV2 to TRBJ1-2, with TRBD1 identical over 7 bases. This CDR3 has 15 residues. V gave up 5 bases and J gave up 1 base; unmatched junction bases: 7. Germline V gives CDR1 SNHLY, CDR2 FYNNEI. Written as DNA, the CDR3 is TGTGCCAGCAGTCTTATCCGGGACAGTAACTATGGCTACACCTTC. This gives the protein CASSLIRDSNYGYTF.

This rearrangement joins TRBV27 to TRBJ1-5, with D hard to call. Trimming shortened V by 3 bases and J by 0 bases, and 9 bases separated the two germline ends. The CDR3 loop spans 15 amino acids. Germline loops: CDR1 MNHEY, CDR2 SMNVEV (reference sequence). The CDR3 reads CASSLVHASNQPQHF. The CDR3 bases are TGTGCCAGCAGTTTGGTTCACGCTAGCAATCAGCCCCAGCATTTT.

The genes are TRBV10-3 and TRBJ2-7, with D perhaps TRBD2 (5 bases). Trimming took off 7 bases at V and 4 bases at J, with 20 bases between the two ends. CDR3 length: 15 amino acids. In germline, CDR1 is ENHRY, CDR2 SYGVKD. CDR3 sequence (DNA): TGTGCCATCAAAGGTACGGACGGAAGGACTTACGAGCAGTACTTC. Protein: CAIKGTDGRTYEQYF.

The chain has TRBV7-2 and TRBJ2-6; the match to TRBD1 covers 9 bases. V was clipped by 6 bases and J by 3 bases; unmatched bases: 12. This CDR3 contains 18 residues. Germline lookup yields CDR1 SGHTA and CDR2 FQGNSA. The CDR3 region has the DNA TGTGCCAGCAGTAAGGACGGGACAGGGATAGGTGGGGCCAACGTCCTGACTTTC. Encoded protein: CASSKDGTGIGGANVLTF.

V usage is TRBV6-1 and J usage is TRBJ2-7; 12 nucleotides agree with TRBD2. The CDR3 is made up of 14 amino acids. Germline CDR1 MNHNS, CDR2 SASEGT. V lost 5 bases to trimming and J lost 5 bases; unmatched junction nucleotides: 4. In DNA form, the CDR3 reads TGTGCCAGCAGTAAGACTAGCGGGAGCAACGAGCAGTACTTC. This sequence encodes CASSKTSGSNEQYF.

The chain links TRBV27 to TRBJ2-7, with a tentative D call TRBD1 (5 bases). This CDR3 is built from 14 residues. CDR1 is MNHEY, CDR2 SMNVEV, per germline (reference sequence). Between the trimmed V and J ends, which lost 5 bases and 3 bases, there was a span of 14 bases. The CDR3 DNA is TGTGCCAGCAGTGGGTCGACAGCTTTCTACGAGCAGTACTTC. Amino acids: CASSGSTAFYEQYF.

The J gene is TRBJ1-5, the V gene TRBV5-8, with D hard to call. This CDR3 contains 16 residues. The V gene's germline CDR1 is SGHTS and CDR2 YDEGEE. V was cut by 2 bases and J by 0 bases, with 12 bases left in between. The CDR3 here is CASSLRGMNSNQPQHF. CDR3 nucleotide sequence: TGTGCCAGCAGCTTACGAGGGATGAATAGCAATCAGCCCCAGCATTTT.

The rearrangement joins TRBV28 to TRBJ2-6; D is uncertain. This CDR3 has 16 amino acids. Trimming took off 2 bases at V and 0 bases at J, with 8 bases between the two ends. The germline V gene encodes CDR1 MDHEN and CDR2 SYDVKM. The DNA of the CDR3 is TGTGCCAGCAGTTTAGGCGGACCCTCTGGGGCCAACGTCCTGACTTTC. This translates into CASSLGGPSGANVLTF.

Comment on this clone: This may come from a read error, since a much larger clone is one base off. Distinct nucleotide sequences in the sample also encode this CDR3. The rearrangement links TRBV19 to TRBJ2-1, with D maybe TRBD2 (6 bases). Deletions cut 5 bases from V and 0 bases from J, with 11 bases between. The CDR3 runs 15 residues. The V gene's germline CDR1 is LNHDA and CDR2 SQIVND (reference sequence). In nucleotides, the CDR3 is TGTGCCAGTAGTCGACGGGAGAGCTCCTACAATGAGCAGTTCTTC. It codes for CASSRRESSYNEQFF.

V usage is TRBV11-2 and J usage is TRBJ2-1; 7 positions match TRBD2. The V segment lost 5 bases and the J segment 12 bases; nucleotides outside the gene matches: 7. There are 12 residues in the CDR3. CDR1 is SGHAT, CDR2 FQNNGV, per germline. CDR3 loop: CASSIRTSPQFF. Written as DNA, the CDR3 is TGTGCCAGCAGCATAAGGACTAGTCCGCAGTTCTTC.

This rearrangement joins TRBV4-2 to TRBJ1-2; TRBD1 aligns across 7 bases. CDR1 is LGHNA and CDR2 is YNFKEQ in the germline V gene. V shed 3 bases, J shed 5 bases, and the junction held 12 bases outside the gene matches. The CDR3 has 16 amino acids. The CDR3 DNA reads TGTGCCAGCAGCCAGACGACAGGGCTTACGGAATATGGCTACACCTTC. Translation gives CASSQTTGLTEYGYTF.

In DNA form, the CDR3 reads TGTGCCAGCAGCCCCCCCGGGACAGGAGATTCGAACACCGGGGAGCTGTTTTTT. The encoded protein is CASSPPGTGDSNTGELFF. This rearrangement joins TRBV21-1 to TRBJ2-2; TRBD1, the D gene given by the table, was not confirmed from the DNA. TRBV21-1 is an annotated pseudogene. The CDR3 sequence is 18 residues long.

The sample holds one count of this clone. The chain links TRBV19 to TRBJ1-1, with 8 bases identical to TRBD1. V lost 4 bases to trimming and J lost 6 bases; unmatched junction nucleotides: 13. The CDR3 has 16 amino acids. Germline CDR1 LNHDA, CDR2 SQIVND (reference sequence). The DNA for the CDR3 is TGTGCCAGTAGTAAAGGGGTTGGGACAGGTCAGTCTGAAGCTTTCTTT. It is translated as CASSKGVGTGQSEAFF.

The chain carries TRBV7-9 and TRBJ1-4; D not resolved. The V end lost 1 base, the J end lost 4 bases, and 7 bases lay between the germline ends. Germline V gives CDR1 SEHNR, CDR2 FQNEAQ (reference sequence). The CDR3 is made up of 14 amino acids. This CDR3 reads CASSLEQDNEKLFF. The CDR3 region has the DNA TGTGCCAGCAGCTTAGAGCAGGATAATGAAAAACTGTTTTTT.

This chain uses TRBV5-6 with TRBJ2-3; 8 bases line up with TRBD2. J was trimmed by 8 bases and V by 0 bases; bases with no gene match: 5. In germline, CDR1 is SGHDT, CDR2 YYEEEE. This CDR3 is 14 amino acids long. As DNA, the CDR3 is TGTGCCAGCAGCTTGGAAGGGACTAGTGGTACGCAGTATTTT. This translates into CASSLEGTSGTQYF.

Only one count was recorded for this clone. The rearrangement links TRBV10-2 to TRBJ1-2; tentatively, D is TRBD1 (5 bases). V was trimmed by 0 bases and J by 6 bases, leaving 11 bases between them. This CDR3 comprises 14 residues. From germline, CDR1 is WSHSY and CDR2 SAAADI. The CDR3 sequence: CASSESGFRDGYTF. The CDR3 DNA is TGCGCCAGCAGTGAGTCGGGATTCAGGGATGGCTACACCTTC.

This clone was seen many times. V is TRBV5-4 and J is TRBJ2-2; 11 bases agree with TRBD1. CDR1 is SGHNT and CDR2 is YYREEE in the germline V gene (reference sequence). Germline trimming cut 3 bases from V and 6 bases from J; bases unmatched to any gene: 7. CDR3 size: 16 residues. The CDR3 coding sequence is TGTGCCAGCAGCTATGTCCCGGGACAGGGGGCCGGGGAGCTGTTTTTT. It encodes CASSYVPGQGAGELFF.

The chain is built from TRBV5-1 and TRBJ2-5; D is uncertain. The germline V and J ends were trimmed by 1 base and 5 bases, with 15 bases remaining between them. The CDR3 totals 15 residues. The germline V gene encodes CDR1 SGHRS and CDR2 YFSETQ. CDR3 DNA sequence: TGCGCCAGCAGCTTGTCGGTAGGGCAGTACGAGACCCAGTACTTC. Amino acid sequence: CASSLSVGQYETQYF. Together with reference TRBV5-1 and TRBJ2-5, the CDR3 gives the full variable domain: KAGVTQTPRYLIKTRGQQVTLSCSPISGHRSVSWYQQTPGQGLQFLFEYFSETQRNKGNFPGRFSGRQFSNSRSEMNVSTLELGDSALYLCASSLSVGQYETQYFGPGTRLLVL.

Note on this clone: Other DNA variants within this sample encode the same CDR3. This chain uses TRBV5-1 with TRBJ1-3; D remains ambiguous. This CDR3 comprises 13 residues. Germline V gene lookup returns CDR1 SGHRS and CDR2 YFSETQ. Deletions cut 4 bases from V and 4 bases from J, with 9 bases between. This CDR3 is CASSPGSGNTIYF. Written as DNA, the CDR3 is TGCGCCAGCAGCCCCGGCTCGGGAAACACCATATATTTT. The whole variable domain, filled in from reference TRBV5-1 and TRBJ1-3, reads KAGVTQTPRYLIKTRGQQVTLSCSPISGHRSVSWYQQTPGQGLQFLFEYFSETQRNKGNFPGRFSGRQFSNSRSEMNVSTLELGDSALYLCASSPGSGNTIYFGEGSWLTVV.

This clone has a handful of counts. This rearrangement joins TRBV19 to TRBJ2-7; perhaps TRBD2 as D (6 bases). With 3 bases removed from V and 0 bases from J, the gap between germline ends came to 12 bases. Looked up from germline, CDR1 is LNHDA and CDR2 is SQIVND (reference sequence). The CDR3 totals 15 residues. As DNA, the CDR3 is TGTGCCAGTAGTATGGGCGGGATCGGCTCCTACGAGCAGTACTTC. This gives the protein CASSMGGIGSYEQYF.

The chain uses TRBV19 and TRBJ1-5, with D maybe TRBD1 (5 bases). With 3 bases removed from V and 0 bases from J, the gap between germline ends came to 12 bases. The CDR3 is 16 amino acids. Germline CDR1 LNHDA, CDR2 SQIVND (reference sequence). The CDR3: CASSMVGQFSNQPQHF. The CDR3 DNA reads as TGTGCCAGTAGTATGGTGGGGCAGTTTAGCAATCAGCCCCAGCATTTT.